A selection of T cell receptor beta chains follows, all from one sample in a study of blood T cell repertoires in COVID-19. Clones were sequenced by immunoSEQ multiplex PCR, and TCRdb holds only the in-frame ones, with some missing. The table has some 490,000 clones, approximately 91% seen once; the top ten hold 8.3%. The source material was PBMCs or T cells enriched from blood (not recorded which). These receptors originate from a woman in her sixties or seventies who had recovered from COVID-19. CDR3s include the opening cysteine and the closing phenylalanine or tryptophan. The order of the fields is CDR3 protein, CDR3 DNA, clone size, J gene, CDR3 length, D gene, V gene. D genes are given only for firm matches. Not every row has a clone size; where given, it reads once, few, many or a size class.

CDR3 protein: CASSPGTGETGELFF
CDR3 DNA: TGTGCCAGCTCACCGGGGACAGGGGAGACCGGGGAGCTGTTTTTT
clone size: NA
J gene: TRBJ2-2
CDR3 length: 15
D gene: TRBD1
V gene: TRBV18

CDR3 protein: CASSLEADRGGTEAFF
CDR3 DNA: TGTGCCAGCAGCTTAGAGGCGGACAGGGGAGGCACTGAAGCTTTCTTT
clone size: NA
J gene: TRBJ1-1
CDR3 length: 16
D gene: TRBD1
V gene: TRBV7-2

CDR3 protein: CASSRQGGNQPQHF
CDR3 DNA: TGTGCCAGCAGTCGACAGGGTGGCAATCAGCCCCAGCATTTT
clone size: NA
J gene: TRBJ1-5
CDR3 length: 14
D gene: TRBD1
V gene: TRBV27

CDR3 protein: CASSFGGRAPHPYNSPLHF
CDR3 DNA: TGTGCCAGCAGTTTTGGTGGCAGGGCGCCCCACCCCTATAATTCACCCCTCCACTTT
clone size: NA
J gene: TRBJ1-6
CDR3 length: 19
D gene: NA
V gene: TRBV28

CDR3 protein: CASSLAAGSNYGYTF
CDR3 DNA: TGTGCCAGCAGCTTGGCAGCGGGATCTAACTATGGCTACACCTTC
clone size: NA
J gene: TRBJ1-2
CDR3 length: 15
D gene: NA
V gene: TRBV5-4

CDR3 protein: CASSQGQTGTGNTIYF
CDR3 DNA: TGCGCCAGCAGCCAAGGACAAACAGGGACTGGAAACACCATATATTTT
clone size: NA
J gene: TRBJ1-3
CDR3 length: 16
D gene: NA
V gene: TRBV4-1

CDR3 protein: CASSLAGQGRAEAFF
CDR3 DNA: TGTGCCAGCAGCTTGGCGGGACAGGGACGGGCTGAAGCTTTCTTT
clone size: NA
J gene: TRBJ1-1
CDR3 length: 15
D gene: TRBD1
V gene: TRBV5-4

CDR3 protein: CASSPIWNTEAFF
CDR3 DNA: TGTGCCAGCAGCCCTATTTGGAACACTGAAGCTTTCTTT
clone size: NA
J gene: TRBJ1-1
CDR3 length: 13
D gene: NA
V gene: TRBV12-3/TRBV12-4

CDR3 protein: CASSETGTGSQPQHF
CDR3 DNA: TGTGCCAGCAGTGAAACCGGAACAGGGTCCCAGCCCCAGCATTTT
clone size: few
J gene: TRBJ1-5
CDR3 length: 15
D gene: NA
V gene: TRBV2

CDR3 protein: CASSIGGSPGNTIYF
CDR3 DNA: TGTGCCAGCAGCATAGGGGGCAGCCCTGGAAACACCATATATTTT
clone size: NA
J gene: TRBJ1-3
CDR3 length: 15
D gene: TRBD1
V gene: TRBV13

CDR3 protein: CASSPGLGITDTQYF
CDR3 DNA: TGTGCCAGTAGCCCAGGACTAGGAATCACAGATACGCAGTATTTT
clone size: NA
J gene: TRBJ2-3
CDR3 length: 15
D gene: TRBD2
V gene: TRBV19

CDR3 protein: CASKKGVGTNTGELFF
CDR3 DNA: TGCGCCAGTAAGAAGGGAGTAGGGACGAACACCGGGGAGCTGTTTTTT
clone size: NA
J gene: TRBJ2-2
CDR3 length: 16
D gene: NA
V gene: TRBV5-1

CDR3 protein: CASSFGTGAYEQYF
CDR3 DNA: TGTGCCAGCTCGTTCGGGACAGGGGCCTACGAGCAGTACTTC
clone size: NA
J gene: TRBJ2-7
CDR3 length: 14
D gene: TRBD1
V gene: TRBV18

CDR3 protein: CATSSHTSVEPQHF
CDR3 DNA: TGTGCCACCAGCAGTCATACATCAGTCGAGCCCCAGCATTTT
clone size: NA
J gene: TRBJ1-5
CDR3 length: 14
D gene: NA
V gene: TRBV15

CDR3 protein: CANRGGANTEAFF
CDR3 DNA: TGTGCCAACAGAGGGGGCGCAAACACTGAAGCTTTCTTT
clone size: NA
J gene: TRBJ1-1
CDR3 length: 13
D gene: TRBD1
V gene: TRBV2

CDR3 protein: CASGPDGTQYF
CDR3 DNA: TGTGCTAGTGGTCCCGACGGGACGCAGTATTTT
clone size: NA
J gene: TRBJ2-3
CDR3 length: 11
D gene: NA
V gene: TRBV12-5

CDR3 protein: CASSFQSGGGGTDTQYF
CDR3 DNA: TGTGCCAGCAGCTTTCAGAGTGGCGGGGGGGGCACAGATACGCAGTATTTT
clone size: NA
J gene: TRBJ2-3
CDR3 length: 17
D gene: TRBD2
V gene: TRBV11-2

CDR3 protein: CASSQGGDRDYYEQYF
CDR3 DNA: TGTGCCAGCAGCCAAGGGGGGGACAGGGATTACTACGAGCAGTACTTC
clone size: NA
J gene: TRBJ2-7
CDR3 length: 16
D gene: TRBD1
V gene: TRBV3-1/TRBV3-2

CDR3 protein: CASSQEASVQGVTFF
CDR3 DNA: TGCGCCAGCAGCCAAGAGGCCTCAGTTCAGGGGGTCACTTTCTTT
clone size: NA
J gene: TRBJ1-1
CDR3 length: 15
D gene: TRBD1
V gene: TRBV4-1

CDR3 protein: CASSLTGTSSGYTF
CDR3 DNA: TGTGCCAGCAGCCTAACTGGGACAAGTTCTGGCTACACCTTC
clone size: NA
J gene: TRBJ1-2
CDR3 length: 14
D gene: NA
V gene: TRBV11-2

CDR3 protein: CASSPLSSGTDTQYF
CDR3 DNA: TGTGCCAGCAGCCCATTGTCCTCAGGCACAGATACGCAGTATTTT
clone size: NA
J gene: TRBJ2-3
CDR3 length: 15
D gene: NA
V gene: TRBV3-1/TRBV3-2

CDR3 protein: CASSDGTVVAKNIQYF
CDR3 DNA: TGTGCCAGCAGCGACGGGACAGTTGTCGCCAAAAACATTCAGTACTTC
clone size: NA
J gene: TRBJ2-4
CDR3 length: 16
D gene: TRBD1
V gene: TRBV5-8

CDR3 protein: CASSRRLVGNQPQHF
CDR3 DNA: TGTGCCAGCAGTCGTAGATTGGTGGGCAATCAGCCCCAGCATTTT
clone size: few
J gene: TRBJ1-5
CDR3 length: 15
D gene: NA
V gene: TRBV5-6

CDR3 protein: CASSVQGAVGNTIYF
CDR3 DNA: TGCGCCAGCAGCGTACAGGGGGCGGTTGGAAACACCATATATTTT
clone size: NA
J gene: TRBJ1-3
CDR3 length: 15
D gene: TRBD1
V gene: TRBV5-1

CDR3 protein: CAISPGQGHGYTF
CDR3 DNA: TGTGCCATCAGCCCGGGACAGGGCCATGGCTACACCTTC
clone size: once
J gene: TRBJ1-2
CDR3 length: 13
D gene: TRBD1
V gene: TRBV10-3

CDR3 protein: CATSDLAGGKDTQYF
CDR3 DNA: TGTGCCACCAGTGATCTAGCGGGGGGGAAGGATACGCAGTATTTT
clone size: NA
J gene: TRBJ2-3
CDR3 length: 15
D gene: TRBD2
V gene: TRBV24-1

CDR3 protein: CASRRTGPYEQYF
CDR3 DNA: TGCGCCAGCAGACGGACAGGTCCTTACGAGCAGTACTTC
clone size: NA
J gene: TRBJ2-7
CDR3 length: 13
D gene: TRBD1
V gene: TRBV23-1

CDR3 protein: CASSFRTPSTDTQYF
CDR3 DNA: TGCGCCAGCAGCTTCCGGACTCCTAGCACAGATACGCAGTATTTT
clone size: NA
J gene: TRBJ2-3
CDR3 length: 15
D gene: NA
V gene: TRBV5-1

CDR3 protein: CASSVAGGGAGETQYF
CDR3 DNA: TGTGCCAGCAGCGTAGCTGGTGGGGGGGCGGGTGAGACCCAGTACTTC
clone size: NA
J gene: TRBJ2-5
CDR3 length: 16
D gene: NA
V gene: TRBV9

CDR3 protein: CASSYWLREPYNEQFF
CDR3 DNA: TGTGCCAGCAGTTACTGGCTCCGGGAACCCTACAATGAGCAGTTCTTC
clone size: once
J gene: TRBJ2-1
CDR3 length: 16
D gene: NA
V gene: TRBV6-2/TRBV6-3

CDR3 protein: CASSEGSTSTDTQYF
CDR3 DNA: TGCGCCAGCAGTGAGGGGAGTACTAGCACAGATACGCAGTATTTT
clone size: NA
J gene: TRBJ2-3
CDR3 length: 15
D gene: NA
V gene: TRBV10-1

CDR3 protein: CASGRQGEEKLFF
CDR3 DNA: TGTGCCAGCGGACGACAGGGCGAGGAAAAACTGTTTTTT
clone size: once
J gene: TRBJ1-4
CDR3 length: 13
D gene: TRBD1
V gene: TRBV12-3/TRBV12-4

CDR3 protein: CASSMTGIGTEAFF
CDR3 DNA: TGTGCCAGTAGTATGACCGGGATCGGGACTGAAGCTTTCTTT
clone size: NA
J gene: TRBJ1-1
CDR3 length: 14
D gene: NA
V gene: TRBV19

CDR3 protein: CASSIAGDYGYTF
CDR3 DNA: TGTGCCAGTAGTATCGCAGGGGACTATGGCTACACCTTC
clone size: NA
J gene: TRBJ1-2
CDR3 length: 13
D gene: NA
V gene: TRBV19

CDR3 protein: CASRKDREYGYTF
CDR3 DNA: TGTGCCAGCAGAAAGGACAGGGAGTATGGCTACACCTTC
clone size: NA
J gene: TRBJ1-2
CDR3 length: 13
D gene: TRBD1
V gene: TRBV5-4

CDR3 protein: CASSDRGATLLQPQHF
CDR3 DNA: TGTGCCAGCAGTGATCGGGGGGCCACCCTCTTACAGCCCCAGCATTTT
clone size: NA
J gene: TRBJ1-5
CDR3 length: 16
D gene: NA
V gene: TRBV6-1

CDR3 protein: CASRPLVAGELFF
CDR3 DNA: TGTGCCAGCAGGCCCCTAGTGGCCGGGGAGCTGTTTTTT
clone size: NA
J gene: TRBJ2-2
CDR3 length: 13
D gene: NA
V gene: TRBV6-5